These 27 T cell receptor beta chains share one sample of origin, sequenced in a study of cytomegalovirus exposure and HLA in healthy donors. Both 60 Vbeta primers and 13 Jbeta primers went into the PCR. Data came from immunoSEQ multiplex PCR; TCRdb stores just in-frame clones and leaves some out. The top ten clones hold around 3.2% of a sample with about 120,000 clones, more than 70% of them seen once. Source material: PBMCs. The receptors come from a woman aged 55 to 70 in good health and CMV-seropositive.

The J gene is TRBJ1-1, the V gene TRBV6-1; TRBD1 matches 9 bases. This CDR3 spans 14 amino acids. The trim removed 0 bases at V and 11 bases at J, leaving 7 bases unmatched. CDR1 and CDR2 from the germline V gene are MNHNS and SASEGT. CDR3 loop: CASSEAEDRGGAFF. The DNA of the CDR3 is TGTGCCAGCAGTGAAGCCGAGGACAGGGGAGGCGCTTTCTTT.

The chain recombines TRBV6-5 with TRBJ2-7; D perhaps matches TRBD2 (6 bases). The CDR3 loop spans 16 amino acids. Trimming stripped 2 bases from V and 3 bases from J, with 17 bases between. CDR1 and CDR2 (germline): MNHEY, SVGAGI. The CDR3 DNA reads TGTGCCAGCAGTTACCTGTGGAGGGTGGGGGACTACGAGCAGTACTTC. Its protein is CASSYLWRVGDYEQYF.

This chain connects TRBV13 to TRBJ2-7; 7 nucleotides match TRBD1. CDR1 and CDR2 (germline): PRHDT, FYEKMQ (reference sequence). The J segment lost 3 bases and the V segment lost 5 bases, leaving 7 bases of the junction unmatched. This CDR3 is 14 amino acids long. This chain's CDR3 is CASSQQGFGYEQYF. CDR3 sequence (DNA): TGTGCCAGCAGCCAACAGGGGTTCGGCTACGAGCAGTACTTC. The complete variable domain, with remaining parts taken from reference TRBV13 and TRBJ2-7, reads AAGVIQSPRHLIKEKRETATLKCYPIPRHDTVYWYQQGPGQDPQFLISFYEKMQSDKGSIPDRFSAQQFSDYHSELNMSSLELGDSALYFCASSQQGFGYEQYFGPGTRLTVT.

The V call is TRBV7-9, the J call TRBJ1-2; no definite D call. From germline, CDR1 is SEHNR and CDR2 FQNEAQ (reference sequence). V was cut by 5 bases and J by 4 bases, with 14 bases left in between. This CDR3 is built from 14 residues. This CDR3 reads CASSLGGAVYGYTF. CDR3 sequence (DNA): TGTGCCAGCAGCCTGGGAGGAGCTGTCTATGGCTACACCTTC.

The chain employs TRBV11-2 and TRBJ1-1; 7 positions agree with TRBD1. The CDR3 has 14 residues. The germline V gene encodes CDR1 SGHAT and CDR2 FQNNGV. The V segment lost 3 bases and the J segment 5 bases; nucleotides outside the gene matches: 6. The CDR3, as DNA: TGTGCCAGCAGCTTTATGCAGGGGGGAACTGAAGCTTTCTTT. Translated, it gives CASSFMQGGTEAFF.

This chain links TRBV6-5 with TRBJ2-7, with no clear D. Between the trimmed V and J ends, which lost 4 bases and 2 bases, there was a span of 3 bases. CDR1 and CDR2 (germline): MNHEY, SVGAGI. This CDR3 is built from 11 residues. The CDR3 protein is CASSSAYEQYF. Here the CDR3 DNA reads TGTGCCAGCAGTTCCGCCTACGAGCAGTACTTC.

The CDR3 DNA is TGTGCCAGCATGAATAGCGGGAGCCTCACAGATACGCAGTATTTT. Residues: CASMNSGSLTDTQYF. The V call is TRBV2, the J call TRBJ2-3, with TRBD2 matching over 9 bases. This CDR3 is 15 amino acids long. The germline V gene has CDR1 SNHLY and CDR2 FYNNEI. The V gene end was trimmed by 7 bases and the J gene end by 2 bases; junction bases not matched to a gene: 7.

The chain carries TRBV4-1 and TRBJ1-5; D unresolved. V dropped 2 bases and J dropped 4 bases, with 21 bases sitting between them. This CDR3 spans 18 amino acids. Germline V gives CDR1 MGHRA, CDR2 YSYEKL. The CDR3: CASSQRMVTSNKNQPQHF. The CDR3 DNA follows: TGCGCCAGCAGCCAAAGAATGGTGACATCTAACAAGAATCAGCCCCAGCATTTT.

This chain uses TRBV10-3 with TRBJ1-1, with 7 bases identical to TRBD1. Germline values: CDR1 ENHRY, CDR2 SYGVKD. The CDR3 has 12 amino acids. V lost 8 bases to trimming and J lost 2 bases; unmatched junction nucleotides: 2. The CDR3, as DNA: TGTGCCATCGGGACAGACAACACTGAAGCTTTCTTT. Translating gives CAIGTDNTEAFF.

This clone came up a few times. The V gene is TRBV4-2, the J gene TRBJ2-1; TRBD2 is a possible D gene (6 bases). The ends were cut back, 2 bases at V and 11 bases at J, with 7 bases in the middle. The CDR3 has 11 residues. Looked up from germline, CDR1 is LGHNA and CDR2 is YNFKEQ. The CDR3 is CASSQLAKQFF. In DNA form, the CDR3 reads TGTGCCAGCAGCCAACTAGCGAAGCAGTTCTTC.

This clone was recorded once. The chain employs TRBV5-1 and TRBJ2-5; no definite D call. Germline lookup yields CDR1 SGHRS and CDR2 YFSETQ. The CDR3 runs 13 residues. V lost 0 bases and J 5 bases, leaving 8 bases between the germline ends. The CDR3 nucleotides read TGCGCCAGCAGCTTGGTGCCGACTGAGACCCAGTACTTC. Translated: CASSLVPTETQYF.

This rearrangement joins TRBV18 to TRBJ2-7; 12 bases agree with TRBD2. The ends lost 2 bases at V and 4 bases at J; junction bases unmatched: 3. Germline assignment: CDR1 KGHSH and CDR2 LQKENI. The CDR3 loop spans 15 amino acids. The CDR3 loop is CASSPKTSGSYEQYF. Here the CDR3 DNA reads TGTGCCAGCTCACCAAAGACTAGCGGGAGTTACGAGCAGTACTTC.

CDR3 nucleotides: TGTGCCAGCAGTTTAAGGGTCCTACGACTAGCGGGGCGACAAGAGACCCAGTACTTC. Translating gives CASSLRVLRLAGRQETQYF. The chain is built from TRBV28 and TRBJ2-5; 11 nucleotides match TRBD2. The V gene end was trimmed by 2 bases and the J gene end by 2 bases; junction bases not matched to a gene: 13. CDR1 and CDR2 from the germline V gene are MDHEN and SYDVKM. The CDR3 runs 19 residues.

The V and J genes are TRBV6-5 and TRBJ2-7, with TRBD2 identical over 9 bases. This CDR3 has 15 amino acids. J gave up 3 bases and V 2 bases, and 5 bases lay outside the gene matches. Germline values: CDR1 MNHEY, CDR2 SVGAGI. This CDR3 is CASSYDLAGNYEQYF. The DNA for the CDR3 is TGTGCCAGCAGTTACGATCTAGCGGGGAACTACGAGCAGTACTTC.

This clone was detected a few times. The V gene is TRBV30, the J gene TRBJ2-7, with 7 nucleotides matching TRBD1. This CDR3 is 14 amino acids long. The junction had 11 bases not matched to a gene; V was cut back by 7 bases and J by 2 bases. Germline assignment: CDR1 GTSNPN and CDR2 SVGIG (reference sequence). The chain's CDR3 is CASHRQGGTYEQYF. CDR3 nucleotides: TGTGCCTCCCACCGACAGGGTGGAACCTACGAGCAGTACTTC. Full variable domain (outside the CDR3, taken from reference TRBV30 and TRBJ2-7): SQTIHQWPATLVQPVGSPLSLECTVEGTSNPNLYWYRQAAGRGLQLLFYSVGIGQISSEVPQNLSASRPQDRQFILSSKKLLLSDSGFYLCASHRQGGTYEQYFGPGTRLTVT.

The chain carries TRBV5-6 and TRBJ1-1; a weak D match, TRBD1 (5 bases). The ends were cut back, 6 bases at V and 1 base at J, with 10 bases in the middle. The V gene's germline CDR1 is SGHDT and CDR2 YYEEEE. The CDR3 is made up of 13 amino acids. The CDR3: CASTNGGNTEAFF. In DNA, the CDR3 is TGTGCCAGCACCAACGGGGGGAACACTGAAGCTTTCTTT. The full variable domain, in which reference TRBV5-6 and TRBJ1-1 provide the parts outside the CDR3, is DAGVTQSPTHLIKTRGQQVTLRCSPKSGHDTVSWYQQALGQGPQFIFQYYEEEERQRGNFPDRFSGHQFPNYSSELNVNALLLGDSALYLCASTNGGNTEAFFGQGTRLTVV.

This clone was seen a single time. The chain is built from TRBV28 and TRBJ2-7; 8 positions match TRBD1. Germline V gives CDR1 MDHEN, CDR2 SYDVKM. Trimming cost V 5 bases and J 2 bases; bases outside gene matches: 5. This CDR3 region has 14 residues. The CDR3 sequence is CASSHRDRPYEQYF. CDR3 DNA sequence: TGTGCCAGCAGTCACCGGGACAGGCCCTACGAGCAGTACTTC.

V gene TRBV7-9 combines with J gene TRBJ1-4; D possibly corresponds to TRBD1 (5 bases). The V gene's germline CDR1 is SEHNR and CDR2 FQNEAQ (reference sequence). The CDR3 has 15 amino acids. The germline V and J ends were trimmed by 0 bases and 7 bases, with 12 bases remaining between them. The CDR3 DNA reads as TGTGCCAGCAGCTTAGCCCAGGGTCACGTTGAAAAACTGTTTTTT. Amino acid sequence: CASSLAQGHVEKLFF. The full variable domain, its missing parts supplied by reference TRBV7-9 and TRBJ1-4, is DTGVSQNPRHKITKRGQNVTFRCDPISEHNRLYWYRQTLGQGPEFLTYFQNEAQLEKSRLLSDRFSAERPKGSFSTLEIQRTEQGDSAMYLCASSLAQGHVEKLFFGSGTQLSVL.

The chain employs TRBV5-1 and TRBJ1-6; TRBD1 might be the D (5 bases). This CDR3 contains 15 residues. Germline V gene lookup returns CDR1 SGHRS and CDR2 YFSETQ. Trimming left V 4 bases short and J 6 bases short, with 14 bases between. CDR3 residues: CASSLRGDPNSPLHF. In DNA, the CDR3 is TGCGCCAGCAGCCTACGCGGGGACCCTAATTCACCCCTCCACTTT.

This chain links TRBV18 with TRBJ2-7; D might be TRBD1 (5 bases). The CDR3 contains 16 residues. The germline gives CDR1 KGHSH, CDR2 LQKENI. Deletions cut 3 bases from V and 0 bases from J, with 15 bases between. Here the CDR3 DNA reads TGTGCCAGCTCACCTTACGACAGTAGCAACTCCTACGAGCAGTACTTC. Translation: CASSPYDSSNSYEQYF.

CDR3 in DNA: TGTGCCAGCAGTTTAGAGGGCACAGATACGCAGTATTTT. Encoded protein: CASSLEGTDTQYF. The chain employs TRBV27 and TRBJ2-3; the D is unclear. The length of the CDR3 is 13 residues. Germline-derived CDR1 and CDR2 are MNHEY and SMNVEV (reference sequence). The V end was cut by 2 bases, the J end by 1 base, with 4 bases between.

The CDR3 spells CATSRRLAGGVLETQYF. CDR3 bases: TGTGCCACCAGCAGACGACTAGCGGGAGGTGTTCTGGAGACCCAGTACTTC. The chain joins TRBV15 to TRBJ2-5, with 13 positions matching TRBD2. CDR1 is LNHNV and CDR2 is YYDKDF in the germline V gene (reference sequence). This CDR3 contains 17 residues. The ends lost 2 bases at V and 5 bases at J; junction bases unmatched: 8.

The CDR3 sequence: CASEPGTEKDTQYF. CDR3 in DNA: TGTGCCAGCGAGCCCGGGACAGAGAAAGATACGCAGTATTTT. The chain combines TRBV9 with TRBJ2-3; 7 bases match TRBD1. The CDR3 runs 14 residues. The V gene end was trimmed by 7 bases and the J gene end by 5 bases; junction bases not matched to a gene: 10. The germline CDR1 and CDR2 sequences are SGDLS and YYNGEE.

The chain carries TRBV5-1 and TRBJ1-4, with D maybe TRBD1 (5 bases). V was clipped by 5 bases and J by 3 bases, with 11 bases between them. Germline V lookup: CDR1 SGHRS, CDR2 YFSETQ. The CDR3 consists of 14 residues. The CDR3 sequence is CASRPPGSNEKLFF. CDR3 DNA sequence: TGCGCCAGCAGACCACCAGGGTCTAATGAAAAACTGTTTTTT. Drawing the rest from reference TRBV5-1 and TRBJ1-4, the complete variable domain is KAGVTQTPRYLIKTRGQQVTLSCSPISGHRSVSWYQQTPGQGLQFLFEYFSETQRNKGNFPGRFSGRQFSNSRSEMNVSTLELGDSALYLCASRPPGSNEKLFFGSGTQLSVL.

The chain carries TRBV19 and TRBJ1-2; the match to TRBD1 covers 9 bases. The CDR3 has 15 amino acids. Germline V gene sequence: CDR1 LNHDA, CDR2 SQIVND (reference sequence). Trimming removed 5 bases from V and 6 bases from J; junction bases left unmatched: 10. The CDR3 nucleotides are TGTGCCAGTAGTTCAAACAGGGGGCGCGTAGATGGCTACACCTTC. It encodes CASSSNRGRVDGYTF.

This sequence joins TRBV19 and TRBJ2-5, with D maybe TRBD1 (5 bases). The ends were cut back, 4 bases at V and 2 bases at J, with 8 bases in the middle. The CDR3 is 13 amino acids. The germline V gene encodes CDR1 LNHDA and CDR2 SQIVND (reference sequence). CDR3 nucleotide sequence: TGTGCCAGTAGTACACAGGCGCAAGAGACCCAGTACTTC. Protein sequence: CASSTQAQETQYF.

The chain uses TRBV19 and TRBJ1-3; D perhaps matches TRBD1 (6 bases). The V gene lost 4 bases and the J gene lost 6 bases, with 10 bases spanning the gap. This CDR3 has 13 amino acids. Germline CDR1 and CDR2: LNHDA and SQIVND (reference sequence). CDR3 nucleotide sequence: TGTGCCAGTAGTAACAGGGTCTTAAACACCATATATTTT. It codes for CASSNRVLNTIYF.